This T cell receptor (beta chain) was observed in a study of shared clonotypes between healthy human individuals. The CDR3 is made up of 15 amino acids. V was clipped by 5 bases and J by 7 bases; unmatched bases: 7. Germline V gene data show CDR1 as SGHTA and CDR2 as FQGTGA. Terminally differentiated effector memory CD45RA+ cells were excluded by CCR7 positive selection of CD45RO-negative cells. Assay used: immunoSEQ multiplex PCR; TCRdb lists only in-frame clones, some missing. In the table there are more than 2 million clones, around 96% of which are singletons. This sequence joins TRBV7-3 and TRBJ2-2, with TRBD2 identical over 10 bases. The sample taken for sequencing was naive CD8+ T cells sorted from blood. This TCR came from a man younger than 30 in good health. CDR3 amino acids: CASSGYGTSDGELFF. CDR3 nucleotides: TGTGCCAGCAGCGGTTACGGGACTAGCGACGGGGAGCTGTTTTTT.